This T cell receptor (beta chain) was profiled in a study of Ad26.COV2.S vaccination and SARS-CoV-2 variants. Study-wide context: Donor was one of the participants in the Ad26.COV2.S arm of the COV1001 trial. General observations from the study: Vaccinees showed greater spike-specific TCR breadth than placebo recipients. The TCR breadth and depth analyses may have produced an underestimate of total T cell responses.

Noted treatment: around 19 received Ad26.COV2.S at low or high dose, single or two shots; about 5 received placebo; per-sample allocation not given. Sampling happened 63 days after the first vaccine or placebo injection. Boston provided a donor who was an adult aged 18-55 years. Germline values: CDR1 LGHDT, CDR2 YNNKEL (reference sequence). The CDR3 is made up of 16 amino acids. With 2 bases clipped from V and 4 bases from J, the junction kept 6 bases outside the gene matches. Profiled with immunoSEQ multiplex PCR; TCRdb holds only in-frame clones, not every one. The sample shows 300,000 to 450,000 clones, about 85% of them seen only once. On this clone: What it binds is not known. Other DNA sequences from this sample encode an identical CDR3 as well.

The sequenced sample was peripheral blood, obtained in a trial of Ad26.COV2.S vaccine versus placebo. This receptor was identified in a person aged 18-60 years who received the Ad26.COV2.S COVID-19 vaccine or a placebo. The chain carries TRBV3-1 (or the pseudogene TRBV3-2) and TRBJ2-3; 10 positions match TRBD2. Here the CDR3 DNA reads TGTGCCAGCAGCCAACCGCTAGCGGGAGTGGCAGATACGCAGTATTTT. Translation gives CASSQPLAGVADTQYF.